The 16 T cell receptor beta chains given below trace back to one sample, sequenced in a study of T-cell reconstitution after alpha-beta-depleted transplantation in children. Unique molecular identifiers were incorporated during preparation of the TCRbeta library. TCRdb called the PCR reads again in MiXCR, with one record for every CDR3 protein. The table includes around 370,000 distinct CDR3 sequences, about a tenth detected once. Sequencing was performed on PBMCs from the stem cell graft donor, taken from the stem cell graft. These receptors were collected from a human donor who donated a stem cell graft to a child with acute lymphoblastic leukemia.

This clonotype was seen ten or more times. The chain uses TRBV3-1 and TRBJ1-6, with no clear D. With 3 bases removed from V and 0 bases from J, the gap between germline ends came to 6 bases. The CDR3 is 15 amino acids. The germline V gene encodes CDR1 LGHDT and CDR2 YNNKEL (reference sequence). The CDR3 nucleotides read TGTGCCAGCAGCCAGAAGAGCTCCTATAATTCACCCCTCCACTTT. It codes for CASSQKSSYNSPLHF.

The rearrangement joins TRBV4-2 to TRBJ2-4; D is ambiguous. Germline V CDR1 and CDR2: LGHNA, YNFKEQ. The CDR3 consists of 12 residues. Between the trimmed V and J ends, which lost 3 bases and 11 bases, there was a span of 11 bases. CDR3: CASSQDRRVQYF. Here the CDR3 DNA reads TGTGCCAGCAGCCAGGACCGGAGAGTTCAGTACTTC.

With respect to this clonotype: A much larger clonotype is one base distant, so this may be a read error. The gene calls are TRBV3-1 and TRBJ2-7, with D possibly called TRBD1 or TRBD2 (5 bases each). The germline gives CDR1 LGHDT, CDR2 YNNKEL (reference sequence). The CDR3 length is 14 residues. CDR3 residues: CASSPGTATYDQYF. The CDR3 bases are TGTGCCAGCAGCCCCGGGACGGCAACCTACGACCAGTACTTC.

This clonotype was counted a few times. The J gene is TRBJ2-7, the V gene TRBV14; the D is unclear. This CDR3 is built from 13 residues. V gave up 2 bases and J gave up 0 bases, with 5 bases separating them. CDR1 and CDR2 (germline): SGHDN, FVKESK. Here the CDR3 reads CASSQLSSYEQYF. CDR3 coding DNA: TGTGCCAGCAGCCAACTCAGCTCCTACGAGCAGTACTTC.

This clonotype was seen more than once but under ten times. The chain has TRBV7-9 and TRBJ2-7; the D call may be TRBD1 or TRBD2 (5 bases each). Trimming took 3 bases from V and 1 from J, leaving 13 bases between them. CDR1 and CDR2 (germline): SEHNR, FQNEAQ (reference sequence). The CDR3 is 15 amino acids. The CDR3 coding sequence is TGTGCCAGCAGCTTTCTTCGGGACGCGTCCTACGAGCAGTACTTC. Protein sequence: CASSFLRDASYEQYF.

This clonotype was observed a few times. The J gene is TRBJ1-5, the V gene TRBV20-1; no reliable D call. The V and J ends lost 5 bases and 5 bases respectively, with 13 bases between them. This CDR3 region has 13 residues. Germline loops: CDR1 DFQATT, CDR2 SNEGSKA (reference sequence). The CDR3 here is CSAQQDGDQPQHF. The CDR3 DNA reads TGCAGTGCTCAGCAGGACGGTGATCAGCCCCAGCATTTT.

This clonotype was detected many times. This sequence joins TRBV12-3 or TRBV12-4 and TRBJ1-2; D is ambiguous. The V end was cut by 6 bases, the J end by 0 bases, with 11 bases between. The CDR3 sequence is 14 residues long. The CDR3 sequence is CASRSSATNYGYTF. The CDR3 DNA sequence: TGTGCCAGCAGATCCAGCGCGACTAACTATGGCTACACCTTC.

This clonotype occurred a few times. The genes are TRBV5-7 and TRBJ2-5; D not resolved. TRBV5-7 is flagged as an ORF with uncertain function. Trimming took 4 bases from V and 4 from J, leaving 20 bases between them. The CDR3 is made up of 16 amino acids. Written as DNA, the CDR3 is TGTGCCAGCAGCCGGGTTGGGGTGCAAGGCCGAGAGACCCAGTACTTC. Its translation is CASSRVGVQGRETQYF.

This sequence joins TRBV4-3 and TRBJ2-2; 9 bases match TRBD1. Germline CDR1 and CDR2: LGHNA and YSLEER. CDR3 length equals 15 residues. The V segment lost 7 bases and the J segment 5 bases; nucleotides outside the gene matches: 8. The CDR3 nucleotides read TGCGCCAGCAAACAGGGGGCCGAAGGTACCGGGGAGCTGTTTTTT. Protein product: CASKQGAEGTGELFF.

V usage is TRBV4-3 and J usage is TRBJ1-4; 7 nucleotides line up with TRBD1. The length of the CDR3 is 20 residues. Germline V gene lookup returns CDR1 LGHNA and CDR2 YSLEER. The V and J ends lost 0 bases and 4 bases, in that order; junction bases with no gene match: 17. The CDR3 sequence: CASSQDKGVDAGGDNEKLFF. CDR3 nucleotides: TGCGCCAGCAGCCAAGATAAGGGGGTGGACGCAGGGGGGGATAATGAAAAACTGTTTTTT.

V is TRBV4-2 and J is TRBJ2-5; 10 bases map to TRBD1. This CDR3 comprises 16 residues. The J segment lost 4 bases and the V segment lost 0 bases, leaving 5 bases of the junction unmatched. Germline values: CDR1 LGHNA, CDR2 YNFKEQ. The chain's CDR3 is CASSQDPWTGGETQYF. In nucleotides, the CDR3 is TGTGCCAGCAGCCAAGATCCCTGGACAGGGGGAGAGACCCAGTACTTC.

This chain links TRBV20-1 with TRBJ2-2; TRBD2 agrees at 7 bases. The CDR3 runs to 14 residues. V dropped 4 bases and J dropped 1; count of bases not matched to a gene: 3. Germline V gene data show CDR1 as DFQATT and CDR2 as SNEGSKA (reference sequence). The CDR3 is CSAKAGRNTGELFF. CDR3 in DNA: TGCAGTGCTAAAGCGGGACGGAACACCGGGGAGCTGTTTTTT.

This clonotype has more than one count but fewer than ten. V gene TRBV6-1 combines with J gene TRBJ1-3; no firm D call. The CDR3 extends over 16 amino acids. The V and J ends lost 4 bases and 2 bases respectively, with 15 bases between them. Per germline, CDR1 MNHNS and CDR2 SASEGT. This chain's CDR3 is CASSATRPETGNTIYF. CDR3 sequence (DNA): TGTGCCAGCAGTGCCACCCGACCAGAGACTGGAAACACCATATATTTT.

This clonotype was seen a few times. The chain carries TRBV9 and TRBJ2-6, with 14 bases fitting TRBD2. Losses at the gene ends were 1 base for V and 2 bases for J; bases not matched to a gene: 5. Germline-derived CDR1 and CDR2 are SGDLS and YYNGEE. The CDR3 totals 19 residues. In nucleotides, the CDR3 is TGTGCCAGCAGCGTATCCGGACTAGCGGGAGGTCCTGGGGCCAACGTCCTGACTTTC. This codes for CASSVSGLAGGPGANVLTF. Full variable domain (rest looked up from reference TRBV9 and TRBJ2-6): DSGVTQTPKHLITATGQRVTLRCSPRSGDLSVYWYQQSLDQGLQFLIQYYNGEERAKGNILERFSAQQFPDLHSELNLSSLELGDSALYFCASSVSGLAGGPGANVLTFGAGSRLTVL.

This clonotype was counted only a few times. The chain uses TRBV12-3 or TRBV12-4 and TRBJ2-1; D remains unclear. The CDR3 extends over 17 amino acids. Trimming left V 1 base short and J 2 bases short, with 15 bases between. The CDR3 DNA reads TGTGCCAGCAGTTTAGTTTCCGTCCACCCCACCTACAATGAGCAGTTCTTC. Protein product: CASSLVSVHPTYNEQFF.

The rearrangement joins TRBV29-1 to TRBJ2-7; 12 nucleotides agree with TRBD2. The ends lost 4 bases at V and 3 bases at J; junction bases unmatched: 16. CDR3 length: 18 residues. Germline values: CDR1 SQVTM, CDR2 ANQGSEA. The CDR3 DNA follows: TGCAGCGTTGGCCCCCCTAGCGGGAGGGCCCTGGGGCACTACGAGCAGTACTTC. It translates to CSVGPPSGRALGHYEQYF.